This TCR beta chain derives from a study of immune evolution from preneoplasia to lung adenocarcinoma (dated by TCRdb to about 2021). In terms of the full investigation: The study combined immune gene expression, TCR sequencing and multiplex immunofluorescence to profile immune contexture across lung adenocarcinoma precursors and invasive adenocarcinoma. Whole exome sequencing and methylation data from the same cohort of nodules were integrated with the immune data. Resected precursor lesions (AAH, AIS, MIA) and invasive adenocarcinomas were compared with paired morphologically normal lung tissue. The sample size was set by how many specimens were available, not by a prior power calculation. According to the study, some 110 samples went through TCR sequencing. The overall cohort was made up of 53 patients with pulmonary nodules who had surgical resection. POLYSOLVER was used to infer Class I HLA alleles from exome data, and LOHHLA was used to detect allele-specific HLA loss. A total of more than 40 patients contributed TCR sequencing data. Overall study results and their limits: Clonality was highest in normal lung, while later-stage lesions appeared to have lower clonality but higher T cell density and diversity. The findings rested on association rather than direct causation, and larger cohorts with long-term follow-up and longitudinal biopsies were considered necessary. Because all patients were from Japan and China, applicability to Western populations was uncertain. The highest top T cell clone frequencies were observed in normal lung, and a progressive decrease in top T cell clone frequencies appeared to occur from AAH through AIS, MIA and invasive adenocarcinoma.

The CDR3 covers 16 residues, taking in both the cysteine and the phenylalanine. Only the CDR3 DNA is retained, 48 bases long and in frame from the first base. CDR1 and CDR2 are read off the germline V gene as MDHEN and SYDVKM. V is trimmed back by 3 bases and J by 1 base, and the junction contains 8 bases that no gene match accounts for. This clone showed up just once. No cognate antigen has been identified for it. No per-base quality is available; no much larger clone lies one base away. The immunoSEQ hsTCRbeta Kit was used to sequence TCR beta CDR3 regions from DNA. On the study's bioinformatics: The ImmunoSEQ Analyzer was used to analyse the TCR sequencing data. T cell clonality was defined as 1 minus Pielou's evenness, calculated on productive rearrangements. The inverse Simpson index, applied to productive templates, was used to measure T cell diversity. T cell density was defined as TCR beta template counts normalized to usable DNA, with usable DNA estimated by amplification and sequencing of housekeeping genes. Two-sided Kruskal-Wallis tests were used to compare TCR metrics between histologic stages. TCRdb carries this immuneACCESS record with in-frame sequences only. Its versions omit some clonotypes, under half of them owing to an unresolved V gene in the studies checked, with the rest unexplained. The V and J calls and clone size come from that table; D and trimming were worked out from the DNA. The sample table records over 7,000 clones; around 80% of these occur just once. 7.2% of the sample goes to the ten largest clones.

The patients had resection in Japan or China between about 2014 and 2018. Two lung cancer pathologists independently reviewed H&E slides to confirm the histologic diagnosis of every case. DNA was isolated from FFPE tissue using the AllPrep DNA/RNA FFPE Kit. The clonotype was recovered from a person aged 70 to 85 with lung adenocarcinoma. What was sequenced was FFPE adjacent normal lung tissue. The rearrangement combines TRBV28 with TRBJ1-1; 7 central nucleotides agree with TRBD1. The DNA reads as follows: TGTGCCAGCAGTTTCCCCTACCGGACAGGGAACACTGAAGCTTTCTTT. This gives the protein CASSFPYRTGNTEAFF.